This is a list of T cell receptor beta chains from one sample in a study of cytomegalovirus exposure and HLA in healthy donors. Clones were read by immunoSEQ multiplex PCR, and TCRdb kept only the in-frame ones, dropping some. The sample lists about 98,000 clones; roughly 70% were seen once. The sequenced material came from PBMCs. The receptors shown here come from a man aged 50 or older in good health and CMV-seronegative. Both conserved end residues are part of each CDR3. The order of the fields is J gene, clone size, V gene, D gene, CDR3 DNA, CDR3 protein. D genes are given only for firm matches. Some rows mark clone size as missing; the rest say once, few, many or name a class of expanded clone.

>TRBJ1-1|-|TRBV9|-
TGTGCCAGCAGCCAATTCCAAACAGGTAACACTGAAGCTTTCTTT
CASSQFQTGNTEAFF
>TRBJ1-4|-|TRBV19|-
TGTGCCACCCTCCCCGGGGGTAGTAATGAAAAACTGTTTTTT
CATLPGGSNEKLFF
>TRBJ1-2|-|TRBV5-1|-
TGCGCCAGCAGCGCACCGGGACTGCAAAACTATGGCTACACCTTC
CASSAPGLQNYGYTF
>TRBJ1-1|once|TRBV18|-
TGTGCCAGCTCACCATTTCCCACGGACACTGAAGCTTTCTTT
CASSPFPTDTEAFF
>TRBJ1-1|-|TRBV7-9|TRBD1
TGTGCCAGCAGCTTATCTAAGACAGGGGGTGACACTGAAGCTTTCTTT
CASSLSKTGGDTEAFF
>TRBJ2-7|-|TRBV10-3|-
TGTGCCATCAGTGATTCGGGGGGCCTCATCTACGAGCAGTACTTC
CAISDSGGLIYEQYF
>TRBJ2-7|-|TRBV5-1|TRBD1
TGCGCCAGCACCCGATTGACAGGGGGCGAGGGTGAGCAGTACTTC
CASTRLTGGEGEQYF
>TRBJ2-7|-|TRBV5-1|-
TGCGCCAGCAGCTCCCTCTACGAGCAGTACTTC
CASSSLYEQYF
>TRBJ1-1|-|TRBV15|-
TGTGCCACCAGCAGAGATCCTCCGAACACTGAAGCTTTCTTT
CATSRDPPNTEAFF
>TRBJ2-1|-|TRBV7-2|TRBD2
TGTGCCAGCAGCTTGGGGCCGGGGGGGCATAATGAGCAGTTCTTC
CASSLGPGGHNEQFF
>TRBJ1-1|-|TRBV4-3|TRBD1
TGCGCCAGCAGCCAAGAGTGGGGACAGCGGAACACTGAAGCTTTCTTT
CASSQEWGQRNTEAFF
>TRBJ1-2|-|TRBV2|TRBD1
TGTGCCAGCGTGGTGGCGGGACAGGTCTATGGCTACACCTTC
CASVVAGQVYGYTF